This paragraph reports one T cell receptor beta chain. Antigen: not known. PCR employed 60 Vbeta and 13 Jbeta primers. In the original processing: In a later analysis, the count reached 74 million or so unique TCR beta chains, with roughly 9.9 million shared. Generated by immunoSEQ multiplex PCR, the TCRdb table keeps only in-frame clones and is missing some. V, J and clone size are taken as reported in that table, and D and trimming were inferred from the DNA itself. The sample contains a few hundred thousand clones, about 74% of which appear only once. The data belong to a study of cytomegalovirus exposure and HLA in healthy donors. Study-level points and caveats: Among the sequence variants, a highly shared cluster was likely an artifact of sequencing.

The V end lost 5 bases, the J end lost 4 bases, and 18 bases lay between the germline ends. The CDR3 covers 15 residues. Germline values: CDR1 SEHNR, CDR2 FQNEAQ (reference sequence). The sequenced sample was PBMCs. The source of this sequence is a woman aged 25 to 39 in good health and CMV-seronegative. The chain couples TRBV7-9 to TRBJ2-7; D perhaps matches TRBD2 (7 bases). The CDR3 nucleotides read TGTGCCAGCAGCGGAACGGGGGGCTCACCTTACGAGCAGTACTTC. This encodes CASSGTGGSPYEQYF.